This record concerns one TCR beta chain sequence. What this receptor recognizes is not known. Base qualities are not at hand, and no much larger clone is one base apart. At the junction V is shortened by 6 bases and J by 2 bases; bases outside the gene matches: 7. CDR1 and CDR2, looked up from the germline V gene (reference sequence), are LNHDA and SQIVND. Its CDR3 holds 16 amino acids, cysteine through phenylalanine. Just CDR3 DNA is preserved here, 48 bases in frame from base 1. This entry is derived from a study of beta chain features in type 1 diabetes (dated by TCRdb to the late 2010s). About the investigation overall: No differences in mean age, gender distribution, total cell number or subset yield were found between patients and healthy donors. Across all samples, around 100 million sorted cells were examined, and cell number per subset correlated strongly with RNA yield. In the study, TCRB repertoires of sorted circulating CD4+ T cell subsets from recently diagnosed type 1 diabetes patients were compared with those of matched healthy donors. Whereas all 30 or so donors provided naive and central memory subsets, regulatory and stem cell-like memory subsets were isolated from just 8 patients and roughly 8 healthy donors. Here is what the overall study found, with its caveats: Because the HLA sub-analyses included only small numbers of individuals, any influence of HLA type on TCRB rearrangement was left unresolved. Because cDNA was sequenced instead of genomic DNA, activated cells with high expression could be over-represented, although the groups did not differ in activation or CD3 levels. At VDJ recombination sites, patients with type 1 diabetes made fewer insertions and deleted more nucleotides, a pattern implying thymic rearrangement abnormalities. A moderate but significant shortening of TCRB CDR3 length was observed in type 1 diabetes patients in all four CD4+ subsets. The naive, central memory and regulatory TCRB repertoires appeared to resemble one another more closely among patients than among healthy donors. Shorter templates might have been favored by PCR, but patient and control samples were amplified and corrected together, so both groups would have been affected equally by any skew.

From each donor, a single peripheral blood sample of roughly 0.11 L on average was drawn into heparinised tubes. Naive, central memory, regulatory and stem cell-like memory CD4+ T cells were sorted on a BD FACSAria II using a panel including CD45RO, CCR7, CD25, CD127, CD95 and CD27. Purity was above 98% for every sorted population. PBMCs were isolated right away by Lymphoprep density gradient centrifugation and were stained directly, without culture. To minimize batch effects, samples were stained and sorted in pairs, one healthy donor with one patient per experiment. The High Capacity cDNA Reverse Transcription Kit was used to reverse transcribe all of the isolated RNA, meaning that expressed TCRB transcripts were what got sequenced. Deep immunoSEQ sequencing was applied to naive, central memory and regulatory T cell samples, giving an average of around 4 million total reads per sample. Sorted cells were lysed in RLT buffer, and RNA was extracted using DNase-treated RNeasy Micro or Mini kits according to cell number. To prevent cross-contamination, every cell subset was processed on its own, while patient and healthy donor samples were processed together. The immunoSEQ multiplex PCR was used to amplify TCRB sequences from cDNA, yielding 87-bp fragments that span the CDR3 region. Sequencing of the amplicons was done on the Illumina HiSeq platform. The published analysis was carried out like this. PCR bias was computationally corrected using synthetic template baselines, reads within Hamming distance 2 were collapsed, and singletons that could not be merged were discarded. By aligning reads against IMGT, V, D and J genes, CDR3 length, and insertions or deletions at six rearrangement sites were assigned. Within each subset, clonotype counts were normalized to the number of sorted cells before true diversity and Gini coefficients were calculated with the tcR R package. The overlap coefficient, calculated on TCRB nucleotide sequences, was used to quantify repertoire sharing. Out-of-frame TCRB sequences from naive cells were analyzed as a proxy for the pre-selection repertoire. The table comes from immuneACCESS by way of TCRdb, which keeps in-frame sequences with V and J called. Part of the clones is missing from these tables; in studies checked, under half for an unresolved V gene and the rest for unknown reasons. The D gene and trimming were derived from the DNA, and the V and J assignments and clone size from that table. This sample comprises some 350,000 clones, 13% of them detected only once. About 0.016% of the sample is taken by the ten largest.

This TCR was recovered from a woman aged 18-30 years with type 1 diabetes. This chain joins TRBV19 to TRBJ2-1, with 10 bases aligning to TRBD1. Material: naive CD4+ T cells from blood. Sample cell subset or site, as interpreted from the label and publication: true naive CD4+ T cells. The nucleotides read TGTGCCAGTAGGGGACAGGGGATGATCCCCTACAATGAGCAGTTCTTC. Translated, it reads CASRGQGMIPYNEQFF.